The TCR beta chain described here comes from a study of blood T cell repertoires in COVID-19. Overall study context: COVID-19 samples collected from the United States, Italy and Spain covered acute and convalescent phases. PBMCs, B-cell-depleted T cells, or T cells were the source of the cDNA or gDNA that made up the material.

In the source study's methods: Amplified reference gene primers provided the basis for estimating nucleated cell counts. Some clones are missing from TCRdb's copy, which holds only in-frame ones; the method was immunoSEQ multiplex PCR. Clone size and V and J calls were adopted from that table, with D and trimming inferred from the DNA. Among around 620,000 clones listed, 80% to 90% were seen once. V was trimmed by 0 bases and J by 2 bases, leaving 17 bases between them. The CDR3 has 17 residues. Germline CDR1 reads SGHRS; CDR2 reads YFSETQ. Sequencing input: peripheral blood. The TCR sequence derives from a woman younger than 30 with acute or convalescent COVID-19. This sequence joins TRBV5-1 and TRBJ1-2; tentative D call: TRBD1 (6 bases). CDR3 region: CASSLVWSGEANYGYTF. In nucleotides, the CDR3 is TGCGCCAGCAGCTTGGTATGGTCAGGGGAAGCCAACTATGGCTACACCTTC.